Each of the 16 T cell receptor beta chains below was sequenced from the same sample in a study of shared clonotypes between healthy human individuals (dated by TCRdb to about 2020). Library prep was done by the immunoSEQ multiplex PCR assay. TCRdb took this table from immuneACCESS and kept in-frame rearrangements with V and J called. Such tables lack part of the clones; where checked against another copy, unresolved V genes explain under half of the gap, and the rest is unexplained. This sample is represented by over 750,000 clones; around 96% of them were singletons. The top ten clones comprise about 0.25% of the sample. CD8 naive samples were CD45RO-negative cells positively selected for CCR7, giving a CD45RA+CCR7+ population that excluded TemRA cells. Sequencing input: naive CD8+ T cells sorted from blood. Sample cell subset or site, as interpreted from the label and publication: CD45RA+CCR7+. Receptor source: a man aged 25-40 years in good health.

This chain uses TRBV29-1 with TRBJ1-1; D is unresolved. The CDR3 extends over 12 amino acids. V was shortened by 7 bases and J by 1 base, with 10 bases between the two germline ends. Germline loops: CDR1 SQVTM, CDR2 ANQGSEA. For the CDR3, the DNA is TGCAGCGCCCGACGGGAGAACACTGAAGCTTTCTTT. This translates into CSARRENTEAFF.

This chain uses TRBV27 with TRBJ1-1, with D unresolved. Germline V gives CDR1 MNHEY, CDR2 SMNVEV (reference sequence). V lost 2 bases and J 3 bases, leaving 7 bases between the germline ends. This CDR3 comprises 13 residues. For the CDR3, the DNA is TGTGCCAGCAGTTTAACGGTGGACACTGAAGCTTTCTTT. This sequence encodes CASSLTVDTEAFF.

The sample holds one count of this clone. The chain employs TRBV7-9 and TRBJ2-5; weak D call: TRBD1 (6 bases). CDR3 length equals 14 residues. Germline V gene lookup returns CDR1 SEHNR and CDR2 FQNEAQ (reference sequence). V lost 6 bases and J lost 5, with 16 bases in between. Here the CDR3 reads CASSLAGAKETQYF. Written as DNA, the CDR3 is TGTGCCAGCAGTCTAGCAGGGGCGAAGGAGACCCAGTACTTC.

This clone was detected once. The CDR3: CASSSPTGTGRYEQYF. CDR3 DNA: TGTGCCAGCAGCTCTCCCACCGGGACAGGTCGCTACGAGCAGTACTTC. The chain couples TRBV7-9 to TRBJ2-7; 8 nucleotides align to TRBD1. V lost 4 bases to trimming and J lost 3 bases; unmatched junction nucleotides: 11. Germline CDR1 SEHNR, CDR2 FQNEAQ (reference sequence). CDR3 size: 16 residues.

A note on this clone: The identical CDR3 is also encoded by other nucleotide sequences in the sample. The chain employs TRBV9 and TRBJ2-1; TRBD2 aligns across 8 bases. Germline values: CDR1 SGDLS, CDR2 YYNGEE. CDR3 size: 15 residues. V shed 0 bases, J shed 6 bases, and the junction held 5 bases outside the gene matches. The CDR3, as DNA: TGTGCCAGCAGCGTAGCCAGCGGGAGTAGCAATGAGCAGTTCTTC. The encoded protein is CASSVASGSSNEQFF.

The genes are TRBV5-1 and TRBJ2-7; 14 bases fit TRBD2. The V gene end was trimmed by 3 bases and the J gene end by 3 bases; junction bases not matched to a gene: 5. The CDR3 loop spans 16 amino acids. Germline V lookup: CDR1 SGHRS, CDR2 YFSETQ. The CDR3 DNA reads TGCGCCAGCAGCTCGGGACTAGCGGGAGACTTCTACGAGCAGTACTTC. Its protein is CASSSGLAGDFYEQYF.

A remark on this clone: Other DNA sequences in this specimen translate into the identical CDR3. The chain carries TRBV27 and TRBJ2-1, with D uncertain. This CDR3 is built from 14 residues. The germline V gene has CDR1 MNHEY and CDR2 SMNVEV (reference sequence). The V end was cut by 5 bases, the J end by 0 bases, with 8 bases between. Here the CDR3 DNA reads TGTGCCAGCAGTCTCCCCGGCTCCTACAATGAGCAGTTCTTC. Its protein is CASSLPGSYNEQFF.

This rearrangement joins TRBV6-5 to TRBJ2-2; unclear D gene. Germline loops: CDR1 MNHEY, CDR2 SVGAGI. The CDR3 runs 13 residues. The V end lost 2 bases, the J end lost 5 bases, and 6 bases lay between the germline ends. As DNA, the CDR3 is TGTGCCAGCAGTTACGGGGAAACCGGGGAGCTGTTTTTT. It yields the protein CASSYGETGELFF.

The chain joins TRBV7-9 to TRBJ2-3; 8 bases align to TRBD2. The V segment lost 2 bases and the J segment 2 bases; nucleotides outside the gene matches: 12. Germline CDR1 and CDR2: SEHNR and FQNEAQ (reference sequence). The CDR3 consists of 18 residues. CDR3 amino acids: CASSLTQPTSENTDTQYF. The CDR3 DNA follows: TGTGCCAGCAGCTTAACCCAACCGACTAGCGAGAACACAGATACGCAGTATTTT.

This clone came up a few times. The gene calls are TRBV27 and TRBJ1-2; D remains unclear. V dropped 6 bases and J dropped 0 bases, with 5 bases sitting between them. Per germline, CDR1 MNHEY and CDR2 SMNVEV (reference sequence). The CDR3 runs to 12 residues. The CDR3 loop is CASRAPNYGYTF. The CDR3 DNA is TGTGCCAGCAGAGCCCCTAACTATGGCTACACCTTC.

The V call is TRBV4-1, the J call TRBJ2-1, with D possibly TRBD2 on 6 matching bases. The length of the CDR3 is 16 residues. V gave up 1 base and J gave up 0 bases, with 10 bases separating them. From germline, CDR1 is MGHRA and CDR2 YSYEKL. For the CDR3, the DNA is TGCGCCAGCAGCCAAGTTAGCGGAACCTCCTACAATGAGCAGTTCTTC. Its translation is CASSQVSGTSYNEQFF.

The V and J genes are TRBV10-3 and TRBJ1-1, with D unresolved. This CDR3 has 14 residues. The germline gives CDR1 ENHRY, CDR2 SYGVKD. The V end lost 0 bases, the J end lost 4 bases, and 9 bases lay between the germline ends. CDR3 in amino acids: CAISESGRATEAFF. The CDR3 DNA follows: TGTGCCATCAGTGAGTCTGGTAGGGCCACTGAAGCTTTCTTT.

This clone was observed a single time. CDR3 sequence (DNA): TGCGCCAGCAGCCAAGAGTTGGGACTAGCCGGCACAGATACGCAGTATTTT. Its translation is CASSQELGLAGTDTQYF. The genes are TRBV4-1 and TRBJ2-3, with 9 bases identical to TRBD2. Germline CDR1 MGHRA, CDR2 YSYEKL. V lost 0 bases, J lost 1 base, and 5 bases stayed unmatched. This CDR3 region has 17 residues.

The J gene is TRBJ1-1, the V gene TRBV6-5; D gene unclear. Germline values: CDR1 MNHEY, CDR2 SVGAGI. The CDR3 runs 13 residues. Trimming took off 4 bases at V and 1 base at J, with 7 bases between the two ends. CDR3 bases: TGTGCCAGCAGTTTTGGGTGGAACACTGAAGCTTTCTTT. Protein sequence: CASSFGWNTEAFF.

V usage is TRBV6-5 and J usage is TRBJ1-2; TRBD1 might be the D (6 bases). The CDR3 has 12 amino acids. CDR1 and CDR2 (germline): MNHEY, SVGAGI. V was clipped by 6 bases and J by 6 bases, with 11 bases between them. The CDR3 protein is CASREGGHGYTF. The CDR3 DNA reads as TGTGCCAGCAGGGAGGGGGGCCATGGCTACACCTTC.

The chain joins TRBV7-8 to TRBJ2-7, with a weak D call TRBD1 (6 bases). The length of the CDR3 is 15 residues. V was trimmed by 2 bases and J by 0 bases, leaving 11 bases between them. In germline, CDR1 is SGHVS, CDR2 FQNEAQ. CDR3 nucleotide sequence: TGTGCCAGCAGCTTATCCGCGGACAGCTCCTACGAGCAGTACTTC. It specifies CASSLSADSSYEQYF.